The 16 T cell receptor beta chains listed next were all sequenced from one sample in a study of patients and donors after allogeneic stem cell transplantation. TCRdb reprocessed the RT-PCR reads with MiXCR, giving one entry per CDR3 protein. Of about 160,000 distinct CDR3 sequences listed, approximately 25% are singletons. The source material was blood, either unsorted or a sorted T cell fraction (not recorded which). These receptor sequences come from a human donor who was either an allogeneic HSCT recipient or a stem cell or donor lymphocyte infusion donor (not recorded which). It is not recorded whose cells these are; they may come from a transplant donor.

The CDR3 reads CASSDTGTDNQETQYF. As DNA, the CDR3 is TGTGCCAGCAGCGATACCGGGACGGATAACCAAGAGACCCAGTACTTC. The chain couples TRBV4-2 to TRBJ2-5, with D perhaps given as TRBD1 or TRBD2 (5 bases each). The germline V gene has CDR1 LGHNA and CDR2 YNFKEQ. The CDR3 has 16 residues. V was cut by 5 bases and J by 0 bases, with 16 bases left in between.

This clonotype was detected a few times. J is TRBJ2-7 and V is TRBV25-1, with 10 bases fitting TRBD1. The germline CDR1 and CDR2 sequences are MGHDK and SYGVNS. The length of the CDR3 is 13 residues. V lost 5 bases to trimming and J lost 3 bases; unmatched junction nucleotides: 1. The DNA for the CDR3 is TGTGCCAGCAGTAGGGACAGGGGCTACGAGCAGTACTTC. It encodes CASSRDRGYEQYF.

V usage is TRBV20-1 and J usage is TRBJ2-3; TRBD2 matches 7 bases. The CDR3 is made up of 16 amino acids. Germline CDR1 DFQATT, CDR2 SNEGSKA (reference sequence). The J segment lost 6 bases and the V segment lost 1 base, leaving 13 bases of the junction unmatched. Here the CDR3 reads CSARGPSAGPGDTQYF. The CDR3 DNA is TGCAGTGCTAGAGGTCCTTCAGCGGGGCCGGGGGATACGCAGTATTTT.

There are a few counts of this clonotype. This chain uses TRBV12-3 or TRBV12-4 with TRBJ2-5; no definite D call. Trimming took off 3 bases at V and 4 bases at J, with 12 bases between the two ends. This CDR3 region has 14 residues. The CDR3 here is CASSLGPSAETQYF. The CDR3 coding sequence is TGTGCCAGCAGTTTGGGCCCGTCGGCAGAGACCCAGTACTTC.

There are a few counts of this clonotype. The chain links TRBV29-1 to TRBJ2-7; TRBD1 matches 8 bases. The CDR3 spans 13 residues. With V trimmed by 4 bases and J by 2 bases, 4 bases remained unmatched. Germline CDR1 is SQVTM and CDR2 is ANQGSEA. CDR3 protein: CSVGTGRTYEQYF. As DNA, the CDR3 is TGCAGCGTTGGGACAGGGCGTACCTACGAGCAGTACTTC.

Ten or more counts support this clonotype. This chain uses TRBV20-1 with TRBJ1-4; no firm D call. The CDR3 totals 12 residues. V was clipped by 4 bases and J by 5 bases, with 8 bases between them. Germline loops: CDR1 DFQATT, CDR2 SNEGSKA (reference sequence). The CDR3 loop reads CSATQSNEKLFF. The CDR3 region has the DNA TGCAGTGCTACACAGTCAAATGAAAAACTGTTTTTT.

The chain employs TRBV20-1 and TRBJ1-1; 8 nucleotides line up with TRBD1. J gave up 7 bases and V 6 bases, and 10 bases lay outside the gene matches. Germline loops: CDR1 DFQATT, CDR2 SNEGSKA (reference sequence). This CDR3 contains 13 residues. The CDR3 sequence is CSAIDRGPYEAFF. CDR3 sequence (DNA): TGCAGTGCAATTGACAGGGGCCCCTATGAAGCTTTCTTT.

This clonotype was seen only a few times. This chain connects TRBV12-3 or TRBV12-4 to TRBJ2-2, with 11 positions matching TRBD2. The CDR3 covers 15 residues. With V trimmed by 1 base and J by 6 bases, 1 base remained unmatched. The CDR3 loop reads CASSLELAGAGELFF. CDR3 nucleotides: TGTGCCAGCAGTTTAGAACTAGCGGGAGCCGGGGAGCTGTTTTTT.

This clonotype was observed a few times. The chain joins TRBV20-1 to TRBJ2-3, with D possibly called TRBD1 or TRBD2 (5 bases each). This CDR3 has 16 amino acids. The germline gives CDR1 DFQATT, CDR2 SNEGSKA (reference sequence). V was shortened by 2 bases and J by 0 bases, with 15 bases between the two germline ends. The chain's CDR3 is CSARFLGASSTDTQYF. The CDR3 DNA sequence: TGCAGTGCTAGATTCCTCGGGGCCTCTAGCACAGATACGCAGTATTTT.

This clonotype was seen a handful of times. CDR3 region: CSARVFSGGGEQYF. The CDR3 coding sequence is TGCAGTGCTAGAGTTTTTTCAGGGGGCGGCGAGCAGTACTTC. The chain carries TRBV20-1 and TRBJ2-7; 8 bases are a match to TRBD1. V dropped 1 base and J dropped 6; count of bases not matched to a gene: 8. Germline V gene lookup returns CDR1 DFQATT and CDR2 SNEGSKA (reference sequence). The CDR3 is 14 amino acids.

The chain employs TRBV19 and TRBJ1-3; D gene unclear. This CDR3 comprises 14 residues. V was trimmed by 5 bases and J by 0 bases, leaving 8 bases between them. Looked up from germline, CDR1 is LNHDA and CDR2 is SQIVND (reference sequence). The CDR3 spells CASSVSSSGNTIYF. In DNA, the CDR3 is TGTGCCAGTAGTGTCTCGAGCTCTGGAAACACCATATATTTT.

V gene TRBV9 combines with J gene TRBJ2-2; TRBD1 aligns across 10 bases. V lost 3 bases to trimming and J lost 9 bases; unmatched junction nucleotides: 5. This CDR3 spans 14 amino acids. Germline CDR1 is SGDLS and CDR2 is YYNGEE. CDR3 protein: CASSDRDRGRELFF. The DNA of the CDR3 is TGTGCCAGCAGCGACCGGGACAGGGGACGGGAGCTGTTTTTT. The full variable domain, its missing parts supplied by reference TRBV9 and TRBJ2-2, is DSGVTQTPKHLITATGQRVTLRCSPRSGDLSVYWYQQSLDQGLQFLIQYYNGEERAKGNILERFSAQQFPDLHSELNLSSLELGDSALYFCASSDRDRGRELFFGEGSRLTVL.

The J gene is TRBJ2-1, the V gene TRBV5-6, with TRBD1 matching over 11 bases. V lost 0 bases and J lost 4; bases outside the gene matches: 3. Germline CDR1 is SGHDT and CDR2 is YYEEEE. CDR3 length equals 16 residues. The DNA for the CDR3 is TGTGCCAGCAGCTTGGTGGGACAGGGGGTTTACAATGAGCAGTTCTTC. It encodes CASSLVGQGVYNEQFF. Combining the CDR3 with reference TRBV5-6 and TRBJ2-1 gives the whole variable domain DAGVTQSPTHLIKTRGQQVTLRCSPKSGHDTVSWYQQALGQGPQFIFQYYEEEERQRGNFPDRFSGHQFPNYSSELNVNALLLGDSALYLCASSLVGQGVYNEQFFGPGTRLTVL.

This clonotype was counted between two and nine times. The V gene is TRBV13, the J gene TRBJ1-2, with 7 bases matching TRBD1. The junction had 6 bases not matched to a gene; V was cut back by 4 bases and J by 1 base. Germline V gene sequence: CDR1 PRHDT, CDR2 FYEKMQ (reference sequence). This CDR3 has 15 residues. For the CDR3, the DNA is TGTGCCAGCAGCTGGAGACAGGGAAATAACTATGGCTACACCTTC. This translates into CASSWRQGNNYGYTF.

This rearrangement joins TRBV19 to TRBJ1-2; TRBD1 is a possible D gene (6 bases). V lost 4 bases to trimming and J lost 8 bases, with 23 bases between them. The CDR3 consists of 16 residues. Per germline, CDR1 LNHDA and CDR2 SQIVND (reference sequence). CDR3 DNA sequence: TGTGCCAGTAGTACATCGGGACCGGGGGCCCGTGAGGGCTACACCTTC. Amino acid sequence: CASSTSGPGAREGYTF.

The chain recombines TRBV19 with TRBJ1-6; D unclear. Germline V gene sequence: CDR1 LNHDA, CDR2 SQIVND (reference sequence). The CDR3 is made up of 14 amino acids. V lost 3 bases, J lost 4 bases, and 7 bases lay in between. CDR3 bases: TGTGCCAGTAGTATTGAAGGGTATAATTCACCCCTCCACTTT. Translating gives CASSIEGYNSPLHF.